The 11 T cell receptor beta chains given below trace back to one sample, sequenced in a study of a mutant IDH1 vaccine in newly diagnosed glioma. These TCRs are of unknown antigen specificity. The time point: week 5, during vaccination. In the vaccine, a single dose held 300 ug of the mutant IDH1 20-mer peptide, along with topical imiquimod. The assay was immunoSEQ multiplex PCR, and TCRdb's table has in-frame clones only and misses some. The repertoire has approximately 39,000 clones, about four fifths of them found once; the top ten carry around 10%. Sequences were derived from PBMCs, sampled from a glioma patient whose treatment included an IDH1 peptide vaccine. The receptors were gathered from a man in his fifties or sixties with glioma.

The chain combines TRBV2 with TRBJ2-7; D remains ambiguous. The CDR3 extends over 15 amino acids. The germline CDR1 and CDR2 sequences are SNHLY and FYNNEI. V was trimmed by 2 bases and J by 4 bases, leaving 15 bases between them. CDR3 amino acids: CASSESPGTTYEQYF. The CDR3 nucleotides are TGTGCCAGCAGTGAATCGCCGGGTACTACTTACGAGCAGTACTTC.

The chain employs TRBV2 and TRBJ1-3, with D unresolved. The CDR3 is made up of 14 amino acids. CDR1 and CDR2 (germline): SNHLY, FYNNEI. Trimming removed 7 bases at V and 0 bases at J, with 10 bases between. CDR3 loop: CASTDGISGNTIYF. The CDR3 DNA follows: TGTGCCAGCACTGACGGGATCTCTGGAAACACCATATATTTT.

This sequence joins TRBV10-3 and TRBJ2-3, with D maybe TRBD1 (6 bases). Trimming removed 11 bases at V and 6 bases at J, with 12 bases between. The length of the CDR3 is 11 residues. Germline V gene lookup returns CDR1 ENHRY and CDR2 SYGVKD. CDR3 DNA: TGTGCCGTCGAGAGGGGGGATACGCAGTATTTT. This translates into CAVERGDTQYF.

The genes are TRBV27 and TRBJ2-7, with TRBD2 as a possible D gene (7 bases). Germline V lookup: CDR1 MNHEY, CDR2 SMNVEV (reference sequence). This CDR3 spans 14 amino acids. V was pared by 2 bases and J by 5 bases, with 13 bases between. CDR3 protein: CASSLKGGEDEQYF. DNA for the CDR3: TGTGCCAGCAGTTTAAAAGGGGGGGAGGACGAGCAGTACTTC.

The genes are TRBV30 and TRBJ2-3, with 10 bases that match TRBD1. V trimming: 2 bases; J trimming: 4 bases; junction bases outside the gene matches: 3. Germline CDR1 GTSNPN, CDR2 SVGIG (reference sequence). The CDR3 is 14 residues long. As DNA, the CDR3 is TGTGCCTGGAGTTTGGGACAGGGGCCAGATACGCAGTATTTT. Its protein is CAWSLGQGPDTQYF.

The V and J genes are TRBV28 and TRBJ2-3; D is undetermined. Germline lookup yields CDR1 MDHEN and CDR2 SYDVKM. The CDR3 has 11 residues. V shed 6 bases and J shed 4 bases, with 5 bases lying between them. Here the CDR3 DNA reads TGTGCCAGCAGCCCCTCAGATACGCAGTATTTT. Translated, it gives CASSPSDTQYF. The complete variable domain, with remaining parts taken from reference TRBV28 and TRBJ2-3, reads DVKVTQSSRYLVKRTGEKVFLECVQDMDHENMFWYRQDPGLGLRLIYFSYDVKMKEKGDIPEGYSVSREKKERFSLILESASTNQTSMYLCASSPSDTQYFGPGTRLTVL.

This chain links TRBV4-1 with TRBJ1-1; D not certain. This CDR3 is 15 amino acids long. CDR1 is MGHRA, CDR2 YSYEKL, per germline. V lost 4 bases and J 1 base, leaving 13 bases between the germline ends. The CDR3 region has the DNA TGCGCCAGCAGCCCCGACGAGCAACCGAACACTGAAGCTTTCTTT. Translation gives CASSPDEQPNTEAFF.

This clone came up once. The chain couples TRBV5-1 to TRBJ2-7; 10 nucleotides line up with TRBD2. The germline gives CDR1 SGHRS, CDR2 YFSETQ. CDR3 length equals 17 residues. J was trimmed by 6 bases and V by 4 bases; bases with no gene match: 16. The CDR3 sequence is CASSTWEAGGPTGEQYF. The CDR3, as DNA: TGCGCCAGCAGCACGTGGGAAGCGGGAGGGCCCACTGGCGAGCAGTACTTC.

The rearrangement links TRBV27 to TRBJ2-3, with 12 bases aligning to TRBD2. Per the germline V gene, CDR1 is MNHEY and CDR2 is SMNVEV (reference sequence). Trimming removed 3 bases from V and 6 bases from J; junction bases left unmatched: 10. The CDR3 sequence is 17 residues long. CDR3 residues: CASSFRRLAGEMDTQYF. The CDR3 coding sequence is TGTGCCAGCAGTTTCCGGAGACTAGCGGGGGAAATGGATACGCAGTATTTT.

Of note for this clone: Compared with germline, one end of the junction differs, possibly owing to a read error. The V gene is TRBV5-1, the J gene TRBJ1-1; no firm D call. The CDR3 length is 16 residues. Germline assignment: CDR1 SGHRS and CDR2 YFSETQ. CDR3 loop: CASTLESGNMNTEAFF. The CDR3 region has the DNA TGCGCCAGCACCTTGGAGTCCGGGAACATGAACACTGAAGCTTTCTTT.

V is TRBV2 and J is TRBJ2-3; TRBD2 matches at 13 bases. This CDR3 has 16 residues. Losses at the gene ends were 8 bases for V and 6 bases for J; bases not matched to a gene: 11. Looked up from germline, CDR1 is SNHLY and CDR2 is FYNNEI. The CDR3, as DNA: TGTGCCAGCGGGGGGGTCCCGGGACTAGCGGGGGATACGCAGTATTTT. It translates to CASGGVPGLAGDTQYF.